Presented here are 3 T cell receptor beta chains from one specimen sequenced in a study of tumor and adjacent non-tumor tissue in lung cancer. A modified ARM-PCR protocol with three rounds of nested PCR amplified TCRbeta. TCRdb analysed the multiplex PCR reads with MiXCR anew, one entry per CDR3 protein. The table lists tens of thousands of distinct CDR3 sequences, around 70% of them singletons. RNA was extracted from bulk tissue without any cell sorting. The normal lung tissue was taken more than 3 cm from the tumor edge. The sample taken for sequencing was distant non-tumor lung tissue. All receptors come from a woman aged 45-59 years with non-small cell lung cancer.

Points on this clonotype: This may be a read error: a much more frequent sequence differs by one nucleotide. This rearrangement joins TRBV6-5 to TRBJ1-2, with no clear D. The germline gives CDR1 MNHEY, CDR2 SVGAGI. V gave up 6 bases and J gave up 8 bases, with 16 bases separating them. The CDR3 length is 13 residues. For the CDR3, the DNA is TGTGCCAGCAGCGGTAGAGGGAGGCTGGGCTACACCTTC. It encodes CASSGRGRLGYTF.

This clonotype was detected only a few times. The CDR3 carries no conserved terminal phenylalanine or tryptophan, so it likely arises from a read error. The chain has TRBV5-1 and TRBJ2-5, with a tentative D call TRBD1 (6 bases). CDR3 length: 17 residues. V lost 4 bases and J lost 5, with 24 bases in between. The germline V gene encodes CDR1 SGHRS and CDR2 YFSETQ. The CDR3 DNA is TGCGCCAGCAGCCCTTTTGGGGGCGGACCCTCTGGGGAGACCCAGTACTTA. Translation gives CASSPFGGGPSGETQYL.

This clonotype came up a few times. The CDR3 here is CASSRDRTGELFF. The CDR3 region has the DNA TGTGCCAGCAGCCGAGATCGGACCGGGGAGCTGTTTTTT. The chain uses TRBV14 and TRBJ2-2; D is ambiguous. V dropped 4 bases and J dropped 5 bases, with 8 bases sitting between them. Per the germline V gene, CDR1 is SGHDN and CDR2 is FVKESK. The CDR3 runs 13 residues.